This record concerns one T cell receptor beta chain sequence. This sample is drawn from a study of blood T cell repertoires in COVID-19. Study as a whole: Samples taken during acute and convalescent COVID-19 were collected in the United States, Italy and Spain.

V shed 8 bases and J shed 1 base, with 11 bases lying between them. The CDR3 is 13 amino acids. In the source study's methods: Estimation of nucleated cell counts was performed using reference gene primer amplification. Libraries were prepared by immunoSEQ multiplex PCR; TCRdb keeps only in-frame clonotypes and omits some of them. V and J calls plus clone size are reproduced from that table; the DNA served to infer D and trimming. The profile covers more than 200,000 clones, with under 85% appearing a single time and around 3.6% taken by the ten largest. The sample consisted of peripheral blood. This sequence was found in a woman between 40 and 50 years old with active or convalescent COVID-19. J is TRBJ1-1 and V is TRBV12-3 or TRBV12-4, with D unresolved. This chain's CDR3 is CASDRGGNTEAFF. CDR3 bases: TGTGCCAGCGACCGGGGTGGGAACACTGAAGCTTTCTTT.